This T cell receptor beta chain comes out of a study of spatial heterogeneity in lung cancer. The CDR3 extends over 16 amino acids. Germline V lookup: CDR1 LGHDT, CDR2 YNNKEL (reference sequence). Trimming pared 0 bases from V and 2 bases from J, leaving 10 bases between. Time point given: sample taken at primary tumor resection. From tumor, nontumor lung or frozen PBMC, whole RNA was taken unsorted for sequencing. Individually, TCR cDNA molecules were each labelled with a unique molecular identifier. One entry per CDR3 protein results from TCRdb running MiXCR on the 5' RACE reads. Of 90,000 to 95,000 distinct CDR3 sequences in the sample, approximately 12% were seen once.

The chain couples TRBV3-1 to TRBJ1-4, with unresolved D. The source was PBMCs, collected at surgery. This sequence was found in a male donor with early-stage non-small cell lung cancer. CDR3 protein: CASSQDPYSTNEKLFF. The DNA for the CDR3 is TGTGCCAGCAGCCAAGATCCCTATAGTACTAATGAAAAACTGTTTTTT.